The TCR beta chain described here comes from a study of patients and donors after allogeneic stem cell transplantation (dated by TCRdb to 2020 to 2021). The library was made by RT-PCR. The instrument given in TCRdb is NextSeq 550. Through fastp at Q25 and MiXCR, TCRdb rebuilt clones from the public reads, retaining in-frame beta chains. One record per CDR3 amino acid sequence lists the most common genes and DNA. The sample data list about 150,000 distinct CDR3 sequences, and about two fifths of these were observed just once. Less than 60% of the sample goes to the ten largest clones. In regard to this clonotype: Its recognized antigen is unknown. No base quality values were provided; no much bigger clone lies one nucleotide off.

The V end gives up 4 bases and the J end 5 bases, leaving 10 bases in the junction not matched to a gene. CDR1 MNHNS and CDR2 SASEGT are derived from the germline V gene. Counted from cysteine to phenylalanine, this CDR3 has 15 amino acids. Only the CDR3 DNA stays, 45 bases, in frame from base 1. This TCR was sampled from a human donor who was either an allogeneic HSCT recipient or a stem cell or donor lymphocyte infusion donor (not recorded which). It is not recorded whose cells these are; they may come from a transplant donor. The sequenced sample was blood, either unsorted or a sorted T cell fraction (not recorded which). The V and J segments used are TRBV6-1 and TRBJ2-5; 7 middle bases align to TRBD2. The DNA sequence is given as TGTGCCAGCAGTGCGACCGGGACTACCGCGGAGACCCAGTACTTC. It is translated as CASSATGTTAETQYF.